The 10 T cell receptor beta chains in this list originate from one sample, sequenced in a study of T cells in Graves' hyperthyroidism and ophthalmopathy. Amplified regions were TCR beta CDR3 sequences from RNA transcripts. An initial round of RT-PCR targeting the TCR CDR3 relied on the HTBI primer set. TCRdb used MiXCR to reprocess the multiplex PCR reads, holding one entry per CDR3 protein. The top ten hold over 8% of the sample, which has 800,000 or so distinct CDR3 sequences, 38% seen once. Sequencing was done on a sample of blood. These TCRs come from a man younger than 35 with Graves' hyperthyroidism.

This clonotype was detected only a few times. V usage is TRBV20-1 and J usage is TRBJ2-5; no clear D. The germline CDR1 and CDR2 sequences are DFQATT and SNEGSKA (reference sequence). CDR3 length equals 14 residues. The V end lost 0 bases, the J end lost 0 bases, and 8 bases lay between the germline ends. The CDR3 spells CSAREGRNQETQYF. In DNA, the CDR3 is TGCAGTGCTAGAGAGGGAAGAAACCAAGAGACCCAGTACTTC.

The chain uses TRBV10-3 and TRBJ1-2, with D hard to call. CDR3 length equals 11 residues. Germline V lookup: CDR1 ENHRY, CDR2 SYGVKD. Trimming took off 5 bases at V and 6 bases at J, with 7 bases between the two ends. The CDR3 region is CAISPSDGYTF. CDR3 in DNA: TGTGCCATCAGTCCGTCTGATGGCTACACCTTC.

In its sample, this clonotype was seen many times. The CDR3: CASSRPQGNSPLHF. For the CDR3, the DNA is TGTGCCAGCAGCCGACCCCAGGGCAATTCACCCCTCCACTTT. The chain recombines TRBV5-8 with TRBJ1-6; D is perhaps TRBD1 (5 bases). V lost 4 bases to trimming and J lost 7 bases, with 12 bases between them. CDR3 length: 14 residues. Per germline, CDR1 SGHTS and CDR2 YDEGEE.

This clonotype was seen ten or more times. V and J are TRBV7-2 and TRBJ1-1; 7 bases match TRBD1. J gave up 2 bases and V 5 bases, and 14 bases lay outside the gene matches. This CDR3 is built from 17 residues. Looked up from germline, CDR1 is SGHTA and CDR2 is FQGNSA. The CDR3 loop is CASSHLGGQGGNTEAFF. In DNA, the CDR3 is TGTGCCAGCAGCCATCTGGGGGGGCAGGGGGGAAACACTGAAGCTTTCTTT.

V usage is TRBV20-1 and J usage is TRBJ1-1, with D possibly matching TRBD1 (5 bases). Trimming took 1 base from V and 3 from J, leaving 15 bases between them. This CDR3 region has 15 residues. Germline V gene data show CDR1 as DFQATT and CDR2 as SNEGSKA (reference sequence). In nucleotides, the CDR3 is TGCAGTGCTAGAGCGAGGAAGGGGCAAGACACTGAAGCTTTCTTT. It is translated as CSARARKGQDTEAFF.

This clonotype showed up just a few times. V gene TRBV5-1 combines with J gene TRBJ1-4; the match to TRBD1 covers 7 bases. The V gene's germline CDR1 is SGHRS and CDR2 YFSETQ. The CDR3 runs 14 residues. V shed 4 bases and J 8 bases; nucleotides not matched to a gene: 8. The CDR3 nucleotides are TGCGCCAGCAGCCGGGGACAGATACAAGAAAAACTGTTTTTT. Protein sequence: CASSRGQIQEKLFF.

Comment on this clonotype: This may be a read error, as it is one base from a much larger clone. The rearrangement links TRBV10-3 to TRBJ2-5; 8 bases are shared with TRBD1. This CDR3 comprises 13 residues. Losses at the gene ends were 10 bases for V and 3 bases for J; bases not matched to a gene: 7. Germline V CDR1 and CDR2: ENHRY, SYGVKD. CDR3 DNA sequence: TGTGCCACCAGGCTGACAGGGGAAGAGACCCAGTACTTC. Its protein product is CATRLTGEETQYF.

This clonotype was observed many times. The genes are TRBV9 and TRBJ1-1; D remains ambiguous. Trimming took off 0 bases at V and 5 bases at J, with 8 bases between the two ends. The germline V gene encodes CDR1 SGDLS and CDR2 YYNGEE. The CDR3 is 13 residues long. This CDR3 is CASSVVGETEAFF. CDR3 DNA sequence: TGTGCCAGCAGCGTAGTTGGGGAAACTGAAGCTTTCTTT.

The V and J genes are TRBV2 and TRBJ2-5; either TRBD1 or TRBD2 may supply D (8 bases each). Germline V gene sequence: CDR1 SNHLY, CDR2 FYNNEI. The V end lost 6 bases, the J end lost 0 bases, and 20 bases lay between the germline ends. This CDR3 has 17 residues. The CDR3, as DNA: TGTGCCAGCAGCCTCGGACAGGGCGGGGGGCACCAAGAGACCCAGTACTTC. Its translation is CASSLGQGGGHQETQYF.

This rearrangement joins TRBV11-2 to TRBJ1-6, with unresolved D. Germline V CDR1 and CDR2: SGHAT, FQNNGV. The CDR3 length is 15 residues. V lost 8 bases, J lost 7 bases, and 18 bases lay in between. CDR3 residues: CASSLYSGRNSPLHF. CDR3 nucleotides: TGTGCCAGCTCACTCTATTCCGGACGGAATTCACCCCTCCACTTT.